The rows below give T cell receptor beta chains drawn from one sample of a study of CD8 T cells in ankylosing spondylitis. TCRdb called the 5' RACE reads again in MiXCR, with one record for every CDR3 protein. The table has about 240,000 distinct CDR3 sequences, over 8.5% seen once. Specimen: blood, either unsorted or a sorted T cell fraction (not recorded which). These receptors came from a male donor with ankylosing spondylitis or in good health (not recorded which). Both conserved end residues are part of each CDR3. The D gene is left open where the match is weak. For some rows the clone size is stated as once, few or many, or as a class when expanded; others skip it.

V gene	D gene	clone size	J gene	CDR3 protein	CDR3 DNA
TRBV9	NA	few	TRBJ1-4	CASSARDTLYEKLFF	TGTGCCAGCAGCGCCCGGGACACCTTATATGAAAAACTGTTTTTT
TRBV5-1	TRBD1	many	TRBJ2-1	CASSRTGLGFYNEQFF	TGCGCCAGCAGCCGGACAGGGTTGGGTTTCTACAATGAGCAGTTCTTC
TRBV7-9	NA	many	TRBJ1-3	CASRSDGRTAGNTIYF	TGTGCCAGCAGGTCGGACGGACGGACAGCCGGAAACACCATATATTTT
TRBV5-1	NA	many	TRBJ2-1	CASSLTRGFSYNEQFF	TGCGCCAGCAGCTTAACCCGGGGATTTTCCTACAATGAGCAGTTCTTC
TRBV5-5	TRBD1	many	TRBJ2-7	CASSSYRDRASYEQYF	TGTGCCAGCAGCTCCTACCGGGACAGGGCCTCCTACGAGCAGTACTTC
TRBV18	TRBD1	NA	TRBJ2-1	CASSTSPGTGDNEQFF	TGTGCCAGCTCAACTTCCCCCGGGACAGGGGACAATGAGCAGTTCTTC
TRBV29-1	NA	many	TRBJ2-7	CSALRAGTYEQYF	TGCAGCGCCCTTCGAGCCGGAACCTACGAGCAGTACTTC
TRBV28	NA	many	TRBJ2-2	CASSSPGDAGELFF	TGTGCCAGCAGTTCCCCGGGGGACGCCGGGGAGCTGTTTTTT
TRBV5-1	TRBD1	many	TRBJ2-1	CASSSPGQGYNEQFF	TGCGCCAGCAGTTCGCCGGGACAGGGGTACAATGAGCAGTTCTTC
TRBV3-1	NA	NA	TRBJ1-1	CASSQGQVNTEAFF	TGTGCCAGCAGCCAAGGCCAGGTGAACACTGAAGCTTTCTTT
TRBV11-3	NA	many	TRBJ2-1	CASSFEGRTEQFF	TGTGCCAGCAGCTTCGAGGGTAGGACTGAGCAGTTCTTC